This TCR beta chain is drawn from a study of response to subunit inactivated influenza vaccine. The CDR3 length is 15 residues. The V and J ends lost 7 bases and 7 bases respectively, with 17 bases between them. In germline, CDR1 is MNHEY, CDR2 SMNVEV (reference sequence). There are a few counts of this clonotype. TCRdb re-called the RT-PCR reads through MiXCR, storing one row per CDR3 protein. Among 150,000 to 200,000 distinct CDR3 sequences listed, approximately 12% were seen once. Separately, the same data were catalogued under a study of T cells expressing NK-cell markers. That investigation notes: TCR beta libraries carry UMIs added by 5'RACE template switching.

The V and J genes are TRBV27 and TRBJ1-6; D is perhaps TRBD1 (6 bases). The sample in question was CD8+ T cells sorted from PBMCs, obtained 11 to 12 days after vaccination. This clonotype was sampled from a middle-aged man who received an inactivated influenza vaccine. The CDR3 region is CASKPGGLGNSPLHF. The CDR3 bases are TGTGCCAGCAAACCCGGGGGCCTAGGGAATTCACCCCTCCACTTT.